Each of the 4 T cell receptor beta chains below was sequenced from the same sample in a study of T-cell memory formation after mild COVID-19. In TCRdb, the 5' RACE reads were re-called with MiXCR into one record per CDR3 protein. The table shows hundreds of thousands of distinct CDR3 sequences, with about 20% occurring only once. The sample was PBMCs or a T cell subset sorted from them (not recorded which). These TCRs come from an adult woman who had mild COVID-19 (a few samples of this study predate the infection). Cell type and time point are not known.

The chain combines TRBV5-1 with TRBJ2-1, with D possibly matching TRBD2 (5 bases). V was cut by 2 bases and J by 10 bases, with 13 bases left in between. Germline assignment: CDR1 SGHRS and CDR2 YFSETQ. The CDR3 runs to 13 residues. CDR3 sequence: CASSLASGAEQFF. The CDR3 nucleotides read TGCGCCAGCAGCTTAGCCAGCGGAGCAGAGCAGTTCTTC.

In this sample, this clonotype turned up many times. The V gene is TRBV4-3, the J gene TRBJ2-7; D assignment may be TRBD1 or TRBD2 (5 bases each). CDR1 is LGHNA and CDR2 is YSLEER in the germline V gene. V was cut by 3 bases and J by 1 base, with 16 bases left in between. The CDR3 is 16 amino acids. The chain's CDR3 is CASSQTGTLSSYEQYF. In DNA form, the CDR3 reads TGCGCCAGCAGCCAGACCGGGACCCTTTCTTCCTACGAGCAGTACTTC.

The chain links TRBV2 to TRBJ1-5; D is unclear. The V end lost 7 bases, the J end lost 1 base, and 8 bases lay between the germline ends. The germline V gene has CDR1 SNHLY and CDR2 FYNNEI. The CDR3 is 13 residues long. CDR3 coding DNA: TGTGCCAGCAAAGGACCCAGCAATCAGCCCCAGCATTTT. This gives the protein CASKGPSNQPQHF.

This clonotype was observed a handful of times. V and J are TRBV5-1 and TRBJ1-5; a possible D gene is TRBD1 (5 bases). CDR3 length equals 14 residues. Germline loops: CDR1 SGHRS, CDR2 YFSETQ. Trimming took 6 bases from V and 4 from J, leaving 14 bases between them. The CDR3 region is CASTLRGVNQPQHF. The CDR3 coding sequence is TGCGCCAGCACACTTAGAGGGGTGAATCAGCCCCAGCATTTT.